A selection of T cell receptor beta chains follows, all from one sample in a study of human T cells and chemical hapten exposure. TCRdb re-called the RACE reads through MiXCR, storing one row per CDR3 protein. Of 79,000 or so distinct CDR3 sequences in the sample, around 10% were seen once. The material was whole blood, obtained in connection with sensitization to the hapten diphenylcyclopropenone (DPC). These TCRs come from a woman between 50 and 59 years old with alopecia areata. Some clones in this sample may be carry-over from other donors' samples. Each CDR3 is given with its conserved first and last residue. A D gene is named only where the DNA matches it firmly. Some rows mark clone size as missing; the rest say once, few, many or name a class of expanded clone.

size: many; V: TRBV24-1; J: TRBJ2-6; D: TRBD1; DNA: TGTGCCACCAGTCCCCGGACAGGCAGGGGCTCTGGGGCCAACGTCCTGACTTTC; CDR3: CATSPRTGRGSGANVLTF
size: -; V: TRBV2; J: TRBJ2-1; D: TRBD2; DNA: TGTGCCAGCTCCTGGCGGGAGGGCATCAATGAGCAGTTCTTC; CDR3: CASSWREGINEQFF
size: many; V: TRBV11-3; J: TRBJ2-3; D: -; DNA: TGTGCCAGCAGCTTGCTCGGCGGAAAAGGGGATACGCAGTATTTT; CDR3: CASSLLGGKGDTQYF
size: -; V: TRBV5-1; J: TRBJ2-7; D: TRBD2; DNA: TGCGCCAGCAGCGACGGACTAGCGGGAGGCCTACCCTACGAGCAGTACTTC; CDR3: CASSDGLAGGLPYEQYF
size: -; V: TRBV4-3; J: TRBJ2-1; D: TRBD2; DNA: TGCGCCAGCAGCCAAGAGGGTCTAGCGGGAATCAATGAGCAGTTCTTC; CDR3: CASSQEGLAGINEQFF
size: few; V: TRBV9; J: TRBJ2-1; D: TRBD2; DNA: TGTGCCAGCAGCTGGAGCGGGACGGAATACAATGAGCAGTTCTTC; CDR3: CASSWSGTEYNEQFF
size: -; V: TRBV18; J: TRBJ1-1; D: -; DNA: TGTGCCAGCTCACCTCCCGCCCGCGCGCGCGGGAGCACTGAAGCTTTCTTT; CDR3: CASSPPARARGSTEAFF
size: many; V: TRBV29-1; J: TRBJ2-7; D: -; DNA: TGCAGCGTTGACGTAGGTGAGCGCTACGAGCAGTACTTC; CDR3: CSVDVGERYEQYF
size: few; V: TRBV7-3; J: TRBJ2-3; D: -; DNA: TGTGCCAGCAGCTTATCCAGCGCAGATACGCAGTATTTT; CDR3: CASSLSSADTQYF
size: many; V: TRBV24-1; J: TRBJ1-5; D: -; DNA: TGTGCCACCAGTGATTCTACAGTAGCTTATCAGCCCCAGCATTTT; CDR3: CATSDSTVAYQPQHF
size: few; V: TRBV5-8; J: TRBJ1-5; D: TRBD1; DNA: TGTGCCAGCAGCCCGGGACAGGGGGCGAGCAATCAGCCCCAGCATTTT; CDR3: CASSPGQGASNQPQHF
size: -; V: TRBV24-1; J: TRBJ2-1; D: TRBD2; DNA: TGTGCCACCAGTGACCCCCGGACTAGCGGGAGGCGGGATGAGCAGTTCTTC; CDR3: CATSDPRTSGRRDEQFF
size: many; V: TRBV29-1; J: TRBJ2-6; D: -; DNA: TGCAGCGTTGAAGATGATAATGGCCGCTCTGGGGCCAACGTCCTGACTTTC; CDR3: CSVEDDNGRSGANVLTF
size: -; V: TRBV18; J: TRBJ1-1; D: -; DNA: TGTGCCAGCTCAATGACAGGGAACACTGAAGCTTTCTTT; CDR3: CASSMTGNTEAFF
size: few; V: TRBV27; J: TRBJ2-1; D: TRBD2; DNA: TGTGCCAGCAGTTTCAATAGCGGGAGGGTCGTTAGGTTCTTC; CDR3: CASSFNSGRVVRFF
size: few; V: TRBV5-5; J: TRBJ1-5; D: -; DNA: TGTGCCAGCAGCTTAAGAGGGGGATTAGATCAGCCCCAGCATTTT; CDR3: CASSLRGGLDQPQHF
size: -; V: TRBV12-3/TRBV12-4; J: TRBJ2-3; D: TRBD2; DNA: TGTGCCAGCAGTTTCTCTAGCGGAGATACGCAGTATTTT; CDR3: CASSFSSGDTQYF
size: once; V: TRBV20-1; J: TRBJ1-3; D: -; DNA: TGCAGTGCAATACACAGGGCTAGTGGAAACACCATATATTTT; CDR3: CSAIHRASGNTIYF
size: few; V: TRBV27; J: TRBJ1-4; D: -; DNA: TGTGCCAGCAGCCCCCTACTAGGTACTGAAAAACTGTTTTTT; CDR3: CASSPLLGTEKLFF
size: medium-sized; V: TRBV6-2/TRBV6-3; J: TRBJ2-7; D: TRBD2; DNA: TGTGCCAGCAGTGCCCAACTAGCGGGTGCCTACGAGCAGTACTTC; CDR3: CASSAQLAGAYEQYF
size: many; V: TRBV28; J: TRBJ2-1; D: -; DNA: TGTGCCAGCATCGAGGACGGGGCCGCTGAGCAGTTCTTC; CDR3: CASIEDGAAEQFF
size: -; V: TRBV29-1; J: TRBJ2-3; D: -; DNA: TGCAGCGTTGAGCCTTCTGGGGCAGATACGCAGTATTTT; CDR3: CSVEPSGADTQYF
size: once; V: TRBV6-1; J: TRBJ1-5; D: TRBD1; DNA: TGTGCCAGCAGCCAGGGGGATCAGCCCCAGCATTTT; CDR3: CASSQGDQPQHF
size: few; V: TRBV10-2; J: TRBJ2-5; D: -; DNA: TGCGCCAGCAGACCCCGACACCTCCAAGAGACCCAGTACTTC; CDR3: CASRPRHLQETQYF
size: -; V: TRBV27; J: TRBJ2-3; D: TRBD2; DNA: TGTGCCACACGGACTAGCGGAACAGATACGCAGTATTTT; CDR3: CATRTSGTDTQYF
size: few; V: TRBV12-3/TRBV12-4; J: TRBJ2-3; D: TRBD2; DNA: TGTGCCAGTGGGACTAGCGGGAGATCTCCGAGGGATACGCAGTATTTT; CDR3: CASGTSGRSPRDTQYF
size: -; V: TRBV29-1; J: TRBJ2-1; D: TRBD2; DNA: TGCAGCACTAGCGGGAGGGCCGGCAATGAGCAGTTCTTC; CDR3: CSTSGRAGNEQFF
size: -; V: TRBV7-2; J: TRBJ1-3; D: -; DNA: TGTGCCAGCAGCTTAGGGTCTGCTGGCTCTGGAAACACCATATATTTT; CDR3: CASSLGSAGSGNTIYF
size: few; V: TRBV6-2/TRBV6-3; J: TRBJ2-5; D: -; DNA: TGTGCCAGCAGTTATCAGGGGCGAGAGACCCAGTACTTC; CDR3: CASSYQGRETQYF
size: -; V: TRBV7-2; J: TRBJ2-7; D: -; DNA: TGTGCCAGCAGCTCGGGGGCGGACCGGGGAGGGCAGTACTTC; CDR3: CASSSGADRGGQYF
size: few; V: TRBV20-1; J: TRBJ2-3; D: -; DNA: TGCAGTGCTCGGCCGGGGTTCACAGATACGCAGTATTTT; CDR3: CSARPGFTDTQYF
size: few; V: TRBV7-9; J: TRBJ2-7; D: -; DNA: TGTGCCAGCAGCTTAGAAGGCCCGGGCGAGCAGTACTTC; CDR3: CASSLEGPGEQYF
size: -; V: TRBV5-1; J: TRBJ1-2; D: -; DNA: TGCGCCAGCAGCTTAGCGAGGACCTATGGCTACACCTTC; CDR3: CASSLARTYGYTF
size: -; V: TRBV7-8; J: TRBJ2-7; D: -; DNA: TGTGCCAGCAGCTTAGACTATGCCTACGAGCAGTACTTC; CDR3: CASSLDYAYEQYF
size: few; V: TRBV28; J: TRBJ1-1; D: TRBD1; DNA: TGTGCCAGCAGTTTGGACAGGGTCGGCCCTAGGGGCACTGAAGCTTTCTTT; CDR3: CASSLDRVGPRGTEAFF